These 19 T cell receptor beta chains originate from one sample sequenced in a study of blood T cell repertoires in COVID-19. The method was immunoSEQ multiplex PCR; TCRdb's version includes in-frame clones alone and lacks a portion of them. Of 210,000 or so clones in the sample, about 85% were seen once. What was sequenced was PBMCs or T cells enriched from blood (not recorded which). The receptors here all came from a man aged 30 to 45 who had recovered from COVID-19.

The CDR3 spells CASRSYVNEKLFF. In DNA form, the CDR3 reads TGTGCCAGCAGGAGCTATGTTAATGAAAAACTGTTTTTT. The chain combines TRBV2 with TRBJ1-4; no firm D call. The CDR3 extends over 13 amino acids. V lost 6 bases to trimming and J lost 4 bases, with 9 bases between them. Germline CDR1 is SNHLY and CDR2 is FYNNEI.

The chain combines TRBV2 with TRBJ2-7, with 9 bases matching TRBD2. The CDR3 sequence is 14 residues long. The J segment lost 0 bases and the V segment lost 5 bases, leaving 2 bases of the junction unmatched. Germline V gene lookup returns CDR1 SNHLY and CDR2 FYNNEI. In nucleotides, the CDR3 is TGTGCCAGCAGTCGGACTAGCGCCTCCTACGAGCAGTACTTC. Translated, it gives CASSRTSASYEQYF.

The gene calls are TRBV7-2 and TRBJ1-1; 7 nucleotides line up with TRBD1. Germline V lookup: CDR1 SGHTA, CDR2 FQGNSA. V lost 5 bases, J lost 0 bases, and 6 bases stayed unmatched. The CDR3 is made up of 15 amino acids. The CDR3 sequence: CASSVPGQMNTEAFF. The CDR3 DNA reads as TGTGCCAGCAGCGTGCCGGGACAGATGAACACTGAAGCTTTCTTT.

The sample holds one count of this clone. The chain carries TRBV10-3 and TRBJ1-3, with D hard to call. CDR1 is ENHRY and CDR2 is SYGVKD in the germline V gene. Trimming removed 3 bases at V and 4 bases at J, with 16 bases between. The CDR3 is 16 amino acids. DNA of the CDR3: TGTGCCATCAGTGATCCCCCGGGAATTGAAGGAAACACCATATATTTT. Protein: CAISDPPGIEGNTIYF.

The gene calls are TRBV6-5 and TRBJ2-7; 8 nucleotides line up with TRBD1. The V gene end was trimmed by 6 bases and the J gene end by 2 bases; junction bases not matched to a gene: 6. CDR3 length: 14 amino acids. CDR1 and CDR2 (germline): MNHEY, SVGAGI. The CDR3 DNA follows: TGTGCCAGCAGGAGGGGACAGGAAACCTACGAGCAGTACTTC. It yields the protein CASRRGQETYEQYF.

This chain joins TRBV7-9 and TRBJ1-2; a weak D match, TRBD1 (6 bases). Germline V gene data show CDR1 as SEHNR and CDR2 as FQNEAQ (reference sequence). Trimming pared 5 bases from V and 0 bases from J, leaving 22 bases between. This CDR3 has 18 amino acids. The CDR3 DNA reads TGTGCCAGCAGCCCGCCAACCACCCGGGGGGCCTCTAACTATGGCTACACCTTC. Translation: CASSPPTTRGASNYGYTF.

This chain connects TRBV6-5 to TRBJ2-1, with D perhaps given as TRBD1 or TRBD2 (6 bases each). The CDR3 runs to 13 residues. V dropped 10 bases and J dropped 7 bases, with 17 bases sitting between them. CDR1 and CDR2 from the germline V gene are MNHEY and SVGAGI. In DNA, the CDR3 is TGTGCCACCAGACTAGGGGGTGGGAATGAGCAGTTCTTC. It translates to CATRLGGGNEQFF.

The V and J genes are TRBV29-1 and TRBJ2-1; 15 bases agree with TRBD2. The V and J ends lost 7 bases and 0 bases, in that order; junction bases with no gene match: 16. There are 20 residues in the CDR3. The germline gives CDR1 SQVTM, CDR2 ANQGSEA. Here the CDR3 DNA reads TGCAGCGCCGGGACTAGCGGGGGGTTAGCGGGAGGGCCCTCCTACAATGAGCAGTTCTTC. Its translation: CSAGTSGGLAGGPSYNEQFF.

The chain couples TRBV13 to TRBJ2-7, with 9 bases lining up with TRBD1. V lost 4 bases to trimming and J lost 5 bases; unmatched junction nucleotides: 9. Germline CDR1 and CDR2: PRHDT and FYEKMQ (reference sequence). This CDR3 is 15 amino acids long. The CDR3 sequence is CASSSTGTGSHEQYF. The DNA of the CDR3 is TGTGCCAGCAGCTCAACCGGGACAGGGTCCCACGAGCAGTACTTC.

The chain is built from TRBV19 and TRBJ2-3, with 15 bases fitting TRBD2. Trimming removed 4 bases from V and 3 bases from J; junction bases left unmatched: 11. The germline gives CDR1 LNHDA, CDR2 SQIVND (reference sequence). This CDR3 is built from 19 residues. In nucleotides, the CDR3 is TGTGCCAGTAGTACCCTTGGACTAGCGGGAGGGCGCGGTACAGATACGCAGTATTTT. Translation gives CASSTLGLAGGRGTDTQYF.

The chain employs TRBV30 and TRBJ1-3; D is ambiguous. The germline V gene encodes CDR1 GTSNPN and CDR2 SVGIG (reference sequence). V lost 5 bases and J 8 bases, leaving 13 bases between the germline ends. The CDR3 has 12 residues. The CDR3 loop is CAWLTPGDTIYF. The CDR3 DNA sequence: TGTGCCTGGTTGACTCCCGGGGACACCATATATTTT.

This chain links TRBV10-3 with TRBJ2-7; 7 positions match TRBD1. Germline CDR1 reads ENHRY; CDR2 reads SYGVKD. This CDR3 contains 16 residues. Trimming cost V 0 bases and J 5 bases; bases outside gene matches: 10. In DNA form, the CDR3 reads TGTGCCATCAGTGAGTCTAACCGACAGGGTGAAAACGAGCAGTACTTC. As protein: CAISESNRQGENEQYF.

The chain combines TRBV27 with TRBJ2-7, with 13 bases identical to TRBD2. V dropped 4 bases and J dropped 9; count of bases not matched to a gene: 6. Germline assignment: CDR1 MNHEY and CDR2 SMNVEV (reference sequence). This CDR3 has 14 amino acids. Here the CDR3 reads CASSSLAGGPGQYF. CDR3 DNA: TGTGCCAGCAGTTCACTAGCGGGAGGGCCGGGGCAGTACTTC.

The genes are TRBV6-5 and TRBJ2-7; 8 bases line up with TRBD2. V lost 3 bases and J lost 6; bases outside the gene matches: 10. The CDR3 is made up of 15 amino acids. CDR1 is MNHEY and CDR2 is SVGAGI in the germline V gene. The DNA of the CDR3 is TGTGCCAGCAGTTATGATAACGGGAGGGCCTCCGAGCAGTACTTC. It encodes CASSYDNGRASEQYF.

This chain uses TRBV19 with TRBJ2-6; the D is unclear. CDR1 is LNHDA, CDR2 SQIVND, per germline (reference sequence). This CDR3 contains 14 residues. The V and J ends lost 3 bases and 2 bases respectively, with 5 bases between them. CDR3 sequence reads: CASSMPAGANVLTF. As DNA, the CDR3 is TGTGCCAGTAGTATGCCGGCTGGGGCCAACGTCCTGACTTTC.

This chain uses TRBV28 with TRBJ1-2; perhaps TRBD1 as D (6 bases). Trimming pared 10 bases from V and 9 bases from J, leaving 21 bases between. The CDR3 is 13 amino acids. Germline V gene sequence: CDR1 MDHEN, CDR2 SYDVKM. CDR3 in amino acids: CAIETGPAASYTF. CDR3 DNA: TGTGCCATCGAGACAGGCCCCGCGGCGAGCTACACCTTC.

The chain joins TRBV30 to TRBJ1-5; a weak D match, TRBD1 (6 bases). The CDR3 covers 15 residues. The V and J ends lost 0 bases and 0 bases respectively, with 9 bases between them. Germline CDR1 and CDR2: GTSNPN and SVGIG (reference sequence). The CDR3: CAWSVGGTSNQPQHF. CDR3 DNA sequence: TGTGCCTGGAGTGTAGGGGGTACTAGCAATCAGCCCCAGCATTTT.

The chain is built from TRBV27 and TRBJ2-2; possibly TRBD2 for D (6 bases). Germline assignment: CDR1 MNHEY and CDR2 SMNVEV (reference sequence). Trimming shortened V by 6 bases and J by 4 bases, and 12 bases separated the two germline ends. This CDR3 is 14 amino acids long. As DNA, the CDR3 is TGTGCCAGCAGCGGGACTTGGGGCACCGGGGAGCTGTTTTTT. It encodes CASSGTWGTGELFF.

The rearrangement joins TRBV20-1 to TRBJ2-7; 8 bases match TRBD1. The V gene's germline CDR1 is DFQATT and CDR2 SNEGSKA (reference sequence). The V and J ends lost 3 bases and 0 bases, in that order; junction bases with no gene match: 10. This CDR3 has 16 amino acids. The CDR3 loop is CSASRTGRQSSYEQYF. The DNA of the CDR3 is TGCAGTGCTAGTAGGACAGGGAGGCAGAGCTCCTACGAGCAGTACTTC.